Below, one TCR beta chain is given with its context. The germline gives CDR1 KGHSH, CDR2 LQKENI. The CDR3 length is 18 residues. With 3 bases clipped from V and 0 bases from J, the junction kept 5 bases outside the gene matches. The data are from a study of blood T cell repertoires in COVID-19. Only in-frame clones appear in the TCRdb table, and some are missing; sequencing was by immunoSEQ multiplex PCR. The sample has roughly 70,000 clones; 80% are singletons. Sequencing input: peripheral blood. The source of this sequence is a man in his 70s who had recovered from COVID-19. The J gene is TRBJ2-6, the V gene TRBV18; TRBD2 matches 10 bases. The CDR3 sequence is CASSPASGGLSGANVLTF. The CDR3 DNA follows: TGTGCCAGCTCACCCGCTAGCGGGGGTCTCTCTGGGGCCAACGTCCTGACTTTC.